Following are 21 T cell receptor beta chains from one sample sequenced in a study of cytomegalovirus exposure and HLA in healthy donors. The PCR ran on 60 Vbeta and 13 Jbeta primers. The data were produced by immunoSEQ multiplex PCR, yet TCRdb's version contains in-frame clones alone and is incomplete. The repertoire includes some 130,000 clones, over 60% of them detected once, and 0.75% to 0.95% sits in the top ten. Sequenced input: PBMCs. The receptors were gathered from a woman aged 55-70 years in good health and CMV-seronegative.

This clone showed up just a few times. This sequence joins TRBV2 and TRBJ2-7; 10 bases match TRBD2. CDR1 is SNHLY, CDR2 FYNNEI, per germline. V dropped 6 bases and J dropped 7; count of bases not matched to a gene: 3. The CDR3 loop spans 12 amino acids. The CDR3 region is CASRELAGEQYF. The CDR3 nucleotides are TGTGCCAGCAGGGAACTAGCGGGAGAGCAGTACTTC.

This sequence joins TRBV6-1 and TRBJ1-2; no reliable D call. The CDR3 covers 13 residues. V gave up 4 bases and J gave up 2 bases, with 8 bases separating them. Germline V gene data show CDR1 as MNHNS and CDR2 as SASEGT. In DNA, the CDR3 is TGTGCCAGCAGTGTAACAGTAAACTATGGCTACACCTTC. Translating it yields CASSVTVNYGYTF.

The genes are TRBV9 and TRBJ2-1, with TRBD2 matching 7 bases. Trimming removed 0 bases from V and 5 bases from J; junction bases left unmatched: 8. The CDR3 spans 16 residues. Germline loops: CDR1 SGDLS, CDR2 YYNGEE. The CDR3 spells CASSVEGRDYHNEQFF. CDR3 nucleotide sequence: TGTGCCAGCAGCGTAGAGGGGAGGGACTATCACAATGAGCAGTTCTTC.

The chain couples TRBV10-2 to TRBJ2-4; the D gene is possibly TRBD1 (6 bases). CDR1 WSHSY and CDR2 SAAADI come from the germline V gene. Trimming removed 7 bases at V and 3 bases at J, with 13 bases between. The CDR3 spans 14 residues. CDR3 nucleotide sequence: TGCGCCAGCATTGGAAGGGGGAGCAAAAACATTCAGTACTTC. Encoded protein: CASIGRGSKNIQYF.

V usage is TRBV4-2 and J usage is TRBJ2-5, with 7 bases that match TRBD2. CDR3 length: 16 residues. V lost 1 base to trimming and J lost 5 bases; unmatched junction nucleotides: 10. Germline CDR1 reads LGHNA; CDR2 reads YNFKEQ. The CDR3 DNA reads TGTGCCAGCAGCCAAGGAGCGTCTAGCGGATGGGAGACCCAGTACTTC. Protein sequence: CASSQGASSGWETQYF.

This chain connects TRBV19 to TRBJ1-5; D unclear. This CDR3 comprises 15 residues. Germline lookup yields CDR1 LNHDA and CDR2 SQIVND (reference sequence). V shed 9 bases and J shed 0 bases, with 15 bases lying between them. In DNA form, the CDR3 reads TGTGCCAGCTACCCCCGGGGATATAGCAATCAGCCCCAGCATTTT. Its protein product is CASYPRGYSNQPQHF. The full variable domain, with the rest looked up from reference TRBV19 and TRBJ1-5, is DGGITQSPKYLFRKEGQNVTLSCEQNLNHDAMYWYRQDPGQGLRLIYYSQIVNDFQKGDIAEGYSVSREKKESFPLTVTSAQKNPTAFYLCASYPRGYSNQPQHFGDGTRLSIL.

The rearrangement joins TRBV2 to TRBJ1-4; TRBD1 agrees at 7 bases. V gave up 6 bases and J gave up 8 bases; unmatched junction bases: 9. Germline CDR1 reads SNHLY; CDR2 reads FYNNEI. The CDR3 sequence is 14 residues long. CDR3 nucleotide sequence: TGTGCCAGCAGGACGGACGCAGGGGGGGAAAAACTGTTTTTT. This encodes CASRTDAGGEKLFF.

This rearrangement joins TRBV9 to TRBJ2-3, with TRBD1 matching over 8 bases. Trimming took 5 bases from V and 1 from J; bases not matched to a gene: 3. Germline V gives CDR1 SGDLS, CDR2 YYNGEE. The CDR3 spans 14 residues. The CDR3 DNA reads as TGTGCCAGCAGTTGGACAGGGCGCACAGATACGCAGTATTTT. Residues: CASSWTGRTDTQYF.

The rearrangement links TRBV7-6 to TRBJ1-1; weak D call: TRBD1 (5 bases). Germline V CDR1 and CDR2: SGHVS, FNYEAQ. CDR3 length: 15 amino acids. Between the trimmed V and J ends, which lost 5 bases and 0 bases, there was a span of 13 bases. The CDR3 sequence: CASSPRQTLNTEAFF. DNA of the CDR3: TGTGCCAGCAGCCCGCGACAGACTTTGAACACTGAAGCTTTCTTT.

This chain joins TRBV7-8 and TRBJ2-5, with TRBD1 matching 8 bases. CDR3 size: 16 residues. J lost 4 bases, V lost 5 bases, and 12 bases had no gene match. The germline CDR1 and CDR2 sequences are SGHVS and FQNEAQ. The CDR3 sequence: CASSPPGTGGRETQYF. For the CDR3, the DNA is TGTGCCAGCAGCCCCCCCGGTACAGGGGGGAGAGAGACCCAGTACTTC.

In its sample, this clone was seen a few times. At one of its ends the junction is not consistent with the germline gene, which may arise from a read error. V is TRBV2 and J is TRBJ1-1; 7 bases map to TRBD1. This CDR3 is 12 amino acids long. CDR1 is SNHLY and CDR2 is FYNNEI in the germline V gene. In DNA form, the CDR3 reads TGTGCCGGCAGGGGACAGACCTATGAAGCTTTCTTT. It codes for CAGRGQTYEAFF.

V usage is TRBV14 and J usage is TRBJ1-3; TRBD1 might be the D (5 bases). The length of the CDR3 is 16 residues. Germline V gene data show CDR1 as SGHDN and CDR2 as FVKESK. Trimming stripped 4 bases from V and 2 bases from J, with 15 bases between. The CDR3 bases are TGTGCCAGCAGCCGGCAGAGACAGTCTACTGGAAACACCATATATTTT. It translates to CASSRQRQSTGNTIYF.

J is TRBJ1-3 and V is TRBV5-4; TRBD1 is a possible D gene (5 bases). CDR3 length equals 16 residues. Trimming cost V 0 bases and J 1 base, with 11 bases left between them. Per the germline V gene, CDR1 is SGHNT and CDR2 is YYREEE (reference sequence). In DNA form, the CDR3 reads TGTGCCAGCAGCTTGGCTCAGGGAGGATCTGGAAACACCATATATTTT. Its translation: CASSLAQGGSGNTIYF.

With respect to this clone: At one of its ends the junction is not consistent with the germline gene, which may arise from a read error. This chain uses TRBV9 with TRBJ2-5; TRBD1 matches at 7 bases. The CDR3 contains 17 residues. Per the germline V gene, CDR1 is SGDLS and CDR2 is YYNGEE. The CDR3 bases are TGTGCCAGCAGCGGATCCATTAGACAGGGCCGGGGAGAGACCCGGTACTTC. This translates into CASSGSIRQGRGETRYF.

The CDR3 loop reads CSVGDRGDYGYTF. The CDR3 DNA follows: TGCAGCGTTGGAGACAGGGGGGACTATGGCTACACCTTC. V and J are TRBV29-1 and TRBJ1-2, with 9 bases fitting TRBD1. The CDR3 covers 13 residues. CDR1 is SQVTM and CDR2 is ANQGSEA in the germline V gene. V shed 4 bases, J shed 3 bases, and the junction held 3 bases outside the gene matches.

The chain recombines TRBV10-3 with TRBJ1-1; 9 bases align to TRBD1. Trimming cost V 2 bases and J 4 bases; bases outside gene matches: 5. Germline-derived CDR1 and CDR2 are ENHRY and SYGVKD. The CDR3 totals 15 residues. Here the CDR3 DNA reads TGTGCCATCAGTGAGCCGGGACAGGGCCCCACTGAAGCTTTCTTT. It specifies CAISEPGQGPTEAFF.

The rearrangement uses TRBV25-1 and TRBJ2-7; no reliable D call. The CDR3 extends over 13 amino acids. CDR1 and CDR2 (germline): MGHDK, SYGVNS. V was shortened by 4 bases and J by 6 bases, with 13 bases between the two germline ends. CDR3: CASSVRVSGEQYF. The CDR3 DNA follows: TGTGCCAGCAGTGTTCGAGTTTCGGGCGAGCAGTACTTC.

The table lists this clone with a count of one. The chain is built from TRBV18 and TRBJ2-7; 8 nucleotides agree with TRBD1. The CDR3 covers 14 residues. The V and J ends lost 5 bases and 3 bases, in that order; junction bases with no gene match: 6. CDR1 is KGHSH, CDR2 LQKENI, per germline. The CDR3 region is CASSTGTGYYEQYF. The CDR3 DNA is TGTGCCAGCTCAACCGGGACAGGCTACTACGAGCAGTACTTC.

The chain carries TRBV5-1 and TRBJ2-3, with a possible D match to TRBD1 (5 bases). The length of the CDR3 is 15 residues. Trimming cost V 2 bases and J 2 bases, with 12 bases left between them. From germline, CDR1 is SGHRS and CDR2 YFSETQ. CDR3 DNA sequence: TGCGCCAGCAGCTTATTGGCAGGGATCACAGATACGCAGTATTTT. Translating gives CASSLLAGITDTQYF.

The chain joins TRBV6-5 to TRBJ2-7; 9 bases align to TRBD1. This CDR3 comprises 14 residues. With V trimmed by 6 bases and J by 9 bases, 12 bases remained unmatched. Germline lookup yields CDR1 MNHEY and CDR2 SVGAGI. CDR3 DNA sequence: TGTGCCAGCAGGGGACGGGGACAGGGCACAGGGCAGTACTTC. It translates to CASRGRGQGTGQYF.

DNA for the CDR3: TGTGCCAGCACCACTGGGGGGTCCCCCTACAATGAGCAGTTCTTC. Translated, it gives CASTTGGSPYNEQFF. The chain carries TRBV9 and TRBJ2-1; TRBD2 might be the D (6 bases). V lost 6 bases and J lost 2, with 15 bases in between. The length of the CDR3 is 15 residues. Per the germline V gene, CDR1 is SGDLS and CDR2 is YYNGEE. Variable domain in full (rest from reference TRBV9 and TRBJ2-1): DSGVTQTPKHLITATGQRVTLRCSPRSGDLSVYWYQQSLDQGLQFLIQYYNGEERAKGNILERFSAQQFPDLHSELNLSSLELGDSALYFCASTTGGSPYNEQFFGPGTRLTVL.